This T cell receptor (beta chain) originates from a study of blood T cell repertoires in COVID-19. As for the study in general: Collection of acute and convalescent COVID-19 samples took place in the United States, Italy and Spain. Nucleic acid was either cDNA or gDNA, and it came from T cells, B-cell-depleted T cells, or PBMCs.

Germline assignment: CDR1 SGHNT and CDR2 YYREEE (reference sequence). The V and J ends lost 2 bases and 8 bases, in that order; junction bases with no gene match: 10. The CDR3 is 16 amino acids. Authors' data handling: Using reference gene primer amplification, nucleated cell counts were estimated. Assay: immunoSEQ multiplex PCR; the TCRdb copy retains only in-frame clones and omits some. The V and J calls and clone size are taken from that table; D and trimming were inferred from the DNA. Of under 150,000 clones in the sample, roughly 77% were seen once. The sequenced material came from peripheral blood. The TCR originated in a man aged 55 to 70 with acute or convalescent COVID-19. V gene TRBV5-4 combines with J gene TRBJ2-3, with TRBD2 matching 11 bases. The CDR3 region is CASSLELAGAKSTQYF. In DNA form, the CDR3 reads TGTGCCAGCAGCTTAGAACTAGCGGGAGCTAAAAGTACGCAGTATTTT.